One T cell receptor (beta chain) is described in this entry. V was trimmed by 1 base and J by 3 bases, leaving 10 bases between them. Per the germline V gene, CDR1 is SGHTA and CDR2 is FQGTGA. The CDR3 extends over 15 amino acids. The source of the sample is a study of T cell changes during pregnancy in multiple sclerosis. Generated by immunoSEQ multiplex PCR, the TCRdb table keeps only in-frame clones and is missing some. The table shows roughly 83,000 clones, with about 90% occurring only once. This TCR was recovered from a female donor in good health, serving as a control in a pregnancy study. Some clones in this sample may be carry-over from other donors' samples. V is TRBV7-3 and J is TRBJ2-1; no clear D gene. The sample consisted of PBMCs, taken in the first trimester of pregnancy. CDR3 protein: CASSLRSRSYNEQFF. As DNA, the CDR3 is TGTGCCAGCAGCTTAAGGTCTAGAAGCTACAATGAGCAGTTCTTC.